What follows are 17 T cell receptor beta chains derived from one specimen sequenced in a study of blood T cells in healthy people across ages. For the second PCR, which ran for 7 to 11 cycles, a sample-barcoded 5' primer and a J-beta primer mix were used. TCRdb fed the 5' RACE reads into MiXCR, producing one record per CDR3 protein. The data contain approximately 800,000 distinct CDR3 sequences, 53% of them singletons. The sample comprised blood. These receptors were taken from a man older than 75 in good health.

This clonotype was detected only a few times. This chain uses TRBV10-3 with TRBJ2-7; no definite D call. The CDR3 has 12 residues. CDR1 is ENHRY, CDR2 SYGVKD, per germline. Trimming pared 2 bases from V and 2 bases from J, leaving 4 bases between. CDR3 in DNA: TGTGCCATCAGTGAGCTAACCTACGAGCAGTACTTC. It specifies CAISELTYEQYF.

The chain uses TRBV7-2 and TRBJ2-7; TRBD2 matches at 7 bases. The CDR3 totals 17 residues. Per the germline V gene, CDR1 is SGHTA and CDR2 is FQGNSA. V trimming: 11 bases; J trimming: 6 bases; junction bases outside the gene matches: 25. CDR3 in amino acids: CADGISQWVGGPFEQYF. CDR3 DNA sequence: TGTGCCGACGGAATTTCGCAGTGGGTGGGAGGGCCGTTCGAGCAGTACTTC.

The gene calls are TRBV20-1 and TRBJ2-3; either TRBD1 or TRBD2 may supply D (7 bases each). Germline V gene data show CDR1 as DFQATT and CDR2 as SNEGSKA (reference sequence). The CDR3 runs 15 residues. V lost 4 bases and J lost 2, with 16 bases in between. The CDR3 DNA reads TGCAGTGCTACCCCAGGGGGGGAGGACACAGATACGCAGTATTTT. As protein: CSATPGGEDTDTQYF.

This clonotype was seen many times. One end of the junction does not line up with germline, which may come from a read error. The chain is built from TRBV5-1 and TRBJ2-7, with D possibly called TRBD1 or TRBD2 (5 bases each). Germline-derived CDR1 and CDR2 are SGHRS and YFSETQ. The CDR3 consists of 14 residues. The CDR3 here is CASSLAGGSYEQYF. Written as DNA, the CDR3 is TGTGCCAGCAGCTTAGCTGGGGGATCCTACGAGCAGTACTTC. Using reference TRBV5-1 and TRBJ2-7 for the parts outside the CDR3, the full variable domain is KAGVTQTPRYLIKTRGQQVTLSCSPISGHRSVSWYQQTPGQGLQFLFEYFSETQRNKGNFPGRFSGRQFSNSRSEMNVSTLELGDSALYLCASSLAGGSYEQYFGPGTRLTVT.

The chain combines TRBV13 with TRBJ2-2, with TRBD2 matching 9 bases. CDR3 length: 16 amino acids. Germline values: CDR1 PRHDT, CDR2 FYEKMQ (reference sequence). The trim removed 6 bases at V and 4 bases at J, leaving 9 bases unmatched. The CDR3: CASSTSGRWSTGELFF. DNA of the CDR3: TGTGCCAGCAGTACGAGCGGGAGGTGGAGCACCGGGGAGCTGTTTTTT. Variable domain in full (rest from reference TRBV13 and TRBJ2-2): AAGVIQSPRHLIKEKRETATLKCYPIPRHDTVYWYQQGPGQDPQFLISFYEKMQSDKGSIPDRFSAQQFSDYHSELNMSSLELGDSALYFCASSTSGRWSTGELFFGEGSRLTVL.

V gene TRBV7-2 combines with J gene TRBJ2-5, with D possibly being TRBD1 (7 bases). CDR3 size: 16 residues. Germline V gene data show CDR1 as SGHTA and CDR2 as FQGNSA. The V end lost 3 bases, the J end lost 9 bases, and 23 bases lay between the germline ends. The CDR3: CASSFSWDRGGLAQYF. CDR3 nucleotides: TGTGCCAGCAGCTTTAGCTGGGACAGAGGGGGGTTGGCCCAGTACTTC. The variable domain in full, with the rest retrieved from reference TRBV7-2 and TRBJ2-5, is GAGVSQSPSNKVTEKGKDVELRCDPISGHTALYWYRQSLGQGLEFLIYFQGNSAPDKSGLPSDRFSAERTGGSVSTLTIQRTQQEDSAVYLCASSFSWDRGGLAQYFGPGTRLLVL.

V is TRBV24-1 and J is TRBJ2-4; 9 nucleotides agree with TRBD2. The DNA end lines up better with TRBJ2-5; the J call may be wrong. The CDR3 has 16 residues. Germline V gives CDR1 KGHDR, CDR2 SFDVKD. The CDR3 DNA follows: TGTGCCACCAGTGATTCATTAGCGGGAGACCGTGAGACCCAGTACTTC. It is translated as CATSDSLAGDRETQYF.

This clonotype was recorded once. The V call is TRBV2, the J call TRBJ2-7, with 9 bases matching TRBD1. V was pared by 6 bases and J by 11 bases, with 11 bases of the junction left unmatched. Germline values: CDR1 SNHLY, CDR2 FYNNEI. CDR3 length: 13 amino acids. This CDR3 is CASRGGQGLGEYF. The CDR3 nucleotides read TGTGCCAGCAGGGGGGGACAGGGCCTGGGGGAGTACTTC.

The gene calls are TRBV20-1 and TRBJ2-1; D uncertain. The V gene's germline CDR1 is DFQATT and CDR2 SNEGSKA (reference sequence). Trimming took 6 bases from V and 10 from J, leaving 16 bases between them. The CDR3 length is 12 residues. The CDR3 loop is CSASPRIGEQFF. CDR3 sequence (DNA): TGCAGTGCATCGCCCCGTATCGGAGAGCAGTTCTTC.

The rearrangement joins TRBV2 to TRBJ2-3; 7 bases match TRBD2. CDR3 size: 14 residues. V gave up 2 bases and J gave up 14 bases; unmatched junction bases: 13. Germline loops: CDR1 SNHLY, CDR2 FYNNEI. CDR3 sequence: CASSETAGARCAYF. The CDR3 DNA sequence: TGTGCCAGCAGTGAAACGGCGGGAGCCAGATGCGCGTATTTT.

This clonotype was picked up a small number of times. CDR3 DNA sequence: TGTGCCAGCAGCTCCCCCGGGACGAGCTCTGGGGCCAACGTCCTGACTTTC. Its protein is CASSSPGTSSGANVLTF. The rearrangement joins TRBV21-1 to TRBJ2-6; the table's D call, TRBD1, has no DNA check behind it. TRBV21-1 is listed as a pseudogene. This CDR3 comprises 17 residues.

This chain links TRBV7-3 with TRBJ2-7, with 11 bases matching TRBD2. The CDR3 runs to 15 residues. Per germline, CDR1 SGHTA and CDR2 FQGTGA. With V trimmed by 2 bases and J by 3 bases, 3 bases remained unmatched. CDR3 bases: TGTGCCAGCAGCTTATTGGGGACTAGCGGCTACGAGCAGTACTTC. Amino acid sequence: CASSLLGTSGYEQYF.

This sequence joins TRBV2 and TRBJ2-1, with D perhaps TRBD1 (5 bases). Deletions cut 6 bases from V and 5 bases from J, with 14 bases between. This CDR3 region has 14 residues. Germline V gene sequence: CDR1 SNHLY, CDR2 FYNNEI. In nucleotides, the CDR3 is TGTGCCAGCAGAACCTTAACAGGAGACAATGAGCAGTTCTTC. This encodes CASRTLTGDNEQFF.

The V call is TRBV6-5, the J call TRBJ1-2, with D tentatively TRBD1 (5 bases). The V gene's germline CDR1 is MNHEY and CDR2 SVGAGI. V was shortened by 6 bases and J by 4 bases, with 21 bases between the two germline ends. This CDR3 spans 16 amino acids. CDR3 in DNA: TGTGCCAGCAGCCTCAGGGCAGCTTTTCGACTCTATGGCTACACCTTC. Protein sequence: CASSLRAAFRLYGYTF.

This clonotype has ten or more counts. The chain is built from TRBV3-1 and TRBJ2-1; D is ambiguous. In germline, CDR1 is LGHDT, CDR2 YNNKEL (reference sequence). Deletions cut 3 bases from V and 0 bases from J, with 12 bases between. The CDR3 has 16 residues. The CDR3 loop reads CASSHFPLSSYNEQFF. CDR3 DNA: TGTGCCAGCAGCCATTTTCCCCTTAGCTCCTACAATGAGCAGTTCTTC.

V and J are TRBV2 and TRBJ2-1; 7 nucleotides align to TRBD2. This CDR3 region has 16 residues. J lost 7 bases, V lost 10 bases, and 19 bases had no gene match. Per the germline V gene, CDR1 is SNHLY and CDR2 is FYNNEI. The CDR3 reads CATQKESGIGGNEQFF. DNA for the CDR3: TGTGCCACTCAGAAAGAAAGCGGGATCGGTGGGAATGAGCAGTTCTTC.

J is TRBJ1-1 and V is TRBV3-1; D is unclear. Germline-derived CDR1 and CDR2 are LGHDT and YNNKEL (reference sequence). Trimming took 3 bases from V and 1 from J, leaving 6 bases between them. The CDR3 contains 13 residues. CDR3 sequence reads: CASSHTKNTEAFF. CDR3 coding DNA: TGTGCCAGCAGCCATACGAAGAACACTGAAGCTTTCTTT.